This T cell receptor (beta chain) was sequenced during a study of shared clonotypes between healthy human individuals. Overall study results and limits: Blood was the only sampled material, and tissue repertoires likely differ. Measured sharing among donors was expected to vary with sequencing depth.

Comment on this clone: The target antigen is unknown.

The data were produced by immunoSEQ multiplex PCR, yet TCRdb's version contains in-frame clones alone and is incomplete. There are 650,000 to 700,000 clones in the sample; less than 95% occur only once, and less than 40% lies in the top ten. The sample comprised memory CD8+ T cells from PBMCs. Subset noted: CD45RO+ cells pooled with CCR7-negative TemRA cells. The source of this sequence is a man younger than 30 in good health. Some clones in this sample may be carry-over from other donors' samples.

CDR3 sequence reads: CASSLLRAVNSPLHF. In DNA, the CDR3 is TGTGCCAGCAGTTTACTCCGGGCTGTGAACTCACCCCTCCACTTT. The chain joins TRBV28 to TRBJ1-6, with D hard to call. V was clipped by 2 bases and J by 10 bases, with 15 bases between them. Germline V gene lookup returns CDR1 MDHEN and CDR2 SYDVKM. This CDR3 is built from 15 residues.